What follows are 11 T cell receptor beta chains derived from one specimen sequenced in a study of cytomegalovirus exposure and HLA in healthy donors. A multiplex PCR was run with 60 Vbeta primers and 13 Jbeta primers. TCRdb's table, derived via immunoSEQ multiplex PCR, lists solely in-frame clones and lacks some. The sample includes approximately 210,000 clones, approximately 87% of them seen just once. Sequenced material: PBMCs. The receptors originated from a man aged 30 to 39 in good health and CMV-seronegative.

This clone was found a few times. This rearrangement joins TRBV19 to TRBJ2-2; 15 nucleotides match TRBD2. The trim removed 6 bases at V and 0 bases at J, leaving 5 bases unmatched. The CDR3 loop spans 18 amino acids. Germline assignment: CDR1 LNHDA and CDR2 SQIVND (reference sequence). CDR3 residues: CASRKGLAGGANTGELFF. In nucleotides, the CDR3 is TGTGCCAGTAGGAAGGGACTAGCGGGAGGCGCGAACACCGGGGAGCTGTTTTTT.

This clone was detected once. The rearrangement joins TRBV10-2 to TRBJ2-1, with TRBD2 identical over 8 bases. The CDR3 is 14 residues long. Per germline, CDR1 WSHSY and CDR2 SAAADI. The V gene end was trimmed by 6 bases and the J gene end by 5 bases; junction bases not matched to a gene: 6. This CDR3 is CASRLAGAHNEQFF. The CDR3 nucleotides read TGCGCCAGCAGGCTAGCGGGCGCCCACAATGAGCAGTTCTTC.

The V call is TRBV5-1, the J call TRBJ2-5; a weak D match, TRBD1 (8 bases). V gave up 5 bases and J gave up 3 bases, with 14 bases separating them. The CDR3 length is 14 residues. Germline V lookup: CDR1 SGHRS, CDR2 YFSETQ. CDR3 region: CASRFTGGEETQYF. The CDR3 DNA follows: TGCGCCAGCAGATTTACAGGGGGGGAAGAGACCCAGTACTTC.

The chain has TRBV7-5 and TRBJ1-1; whether TRBD1, the table's D call, matches the DNA was not checked. TRBV7-5 is a listed pseudogene. This CDR3 has 18 residues. CDR3 loop: CARSPRDRTHIVNTEAFF. Here the CDR3 DNA reads TGTGCCAGAAGCCCCCGGGACAGGACACACATAGTGAACACTGAAGCTTTCTTT.

This chain connects TRBV7-9 to TRBJ2-1; 7 nucleotides line up with TRBD1. After removal of 5 bases from V and 4 bases from J, the junction contained 8 bases not matched to a gene. CDR1 SEHNR and CDR2 FQNEAQ come from the germline V gene (reference sequence). The CDR3 contains 15 residues. CDR3 bases: TGTGCCAGCAGCGCACCGGGACAGCAGTACAATGAGCAGTTCTTC. The encoded protein is CASSAPGQQYNEQFF.

V and J are TRBV27 and TRBJ2-2; tentatively, D is TRBD1 (5 bases). V was clipped by 4 bases and J by 8 bases, with 14 bases between them. The CDR3 extends over 14 amino acids. Germline CDR1 MNHEY, CDR2 SMNVEV (reference sequence). In nucleotides, the CDR3 is TGTGCCAGCAGTTACAACACAGGATCGGGGGAGCTGTTTTTT. This codes for CASSYNTGSGELFF.

This sequence joins TRBV5-4 and TRBJ1-5; perhaps TRBD1 as D (5 bases). The V gene lost 6 bases and the J gene lost 4 bases, with 20 bases spanning the gap. The germline CDR1 and CDR2 sequences are SGHNT and YYREEE (reference sequence). The CDR3 sequence is 16 residues long. CDR3 DNA: TGTGCCAGCAACACCGCCGGGGGGAACGCGAATCAGCCCCAGCATTTT. Its translation is CASNTAGGNANQPQHF.

The chain joins TRBV19 to TRBJ1-1, with 10 bases identical to TRBD1. From germline, CDR1 is LNHDA and CDR2 SQIVND (reference sequence). The ends lost 7 bases at V and 4 bases at J; junction bases unmatched: 12. This CDR3 spans 16 amino acids. In DNA form, the CDR3 reads TGTGCCAGTAAAAGGGGGGACAGGGGTTTGGTCACTGAAGCTTTCTTT. Translation gives CASKRGDRGLVTEAFF.

The chain links TRBV4-1 to TRBJ2-1; 8 bases fit TRBD2. The germline V gene has CDR1 MGHRA and CDR2 YSYEKL. V trimming: 1 base; J trimming: 6 bases; junction bases outside the gene matches: 11. The CDR3 consists of 17 residues. Written as DNA, the CDR3 is TGCGCCAGCAGCCAAGCCCTCTTTTCCGGGAGGGGCAATGAGCAGTTCTTC. Translating it yields CASSQALFSGRGNEQFF.

The gene calls are TRBV9 and TRBJ1-2, with D possibly TRBD1 on 5 matching bases. The CDR3 consists of 14 residues. Germline-derived CDR1 and CDR2 are SGDLS and YYNGEE. The ends were cut back, 2 bases at V and 4 bases at J, with 12 bases in the middle. The CDR3 loop is CASSVGGRAYGYTF. Written as DNA, the CDR3 is TGTGCCAGCAGCGTCGGGGGTAGGGCCTATGGCTACACCTTC.

The chain recombines TRBV28 with TRBJ1-1, with a possible D match to TRBD1 (5 bases). The CDR3 extends over 16 amino acids. Germline assignment: CDR1 MDHEN and CDR2 SYDVKM. Trimming removed 6 bases from V and 0 bases from J, with 17 bases in between. The CDR3: CASSPGQSIMNTEAFF. The DNA for the CDR3 is TGTGCCAGCAGCCCAGGACAAAGTATCATGAACACTGAAGCTTTCTTT.